The 3 T cell receptor beta chains listed next were all sequenced from one sample in a study of PD-L1 blockade in urothelial cancer. Time point denoted: peripheral blood 6 weeks after treatment start. Clones were read by immunoSEQ multiplex PCR, and TCRdb kept only the in-frame ones, dropping some. This sample yields some 48,000 clones, of which around 87% are seen a single time; 8.5% to 12% belongs to the top ten. This material consisted of PBMCs, taken around atezolizumab (anti-PD-L1) treatment. The source of these receptors is a man aged 60 to 75 with urothelial cancer.

This clone was observed once. The chain uses TRBV7-9 and TRBJ2-7; TRBD1 agrees at 8 bases. Trimming cost V 2 bases and J 2 bases; bases outside gene matches: 8. CDR1 and CDR2 from the germline V gene are SEHNR and FQNEAQ (reference sequence). There are 16 residues in the CDR3. The CDR3 reads CASSLYYLDRAYEQYF. CDR3 DNA sequence: TGTGCCAGCAGCTTATATTATTTGGACAGGGCCTACGAGCAGTACTTC.

The chain uses TRBV7-2 and TRBJ2-5, with 8 nucleotides matching TRBD2. Unmatched junction bases numbered 18, after V lost 5 bases and J lost 4 bases. CDR1 SGHTA and CDR2 FQGNSA come from the germline V gene. CDR3 size: 18 residues. CDR3 nucleotide sequence: TGTGCCAGCAGCCCGTCGGGGGGTGGCGGGGGGACTTTAGAGACCCAGTACTTC. Translated: CASSPSGGGGGTLETQYF. Complete variable domain (other parts from reference TRBV7-2 and TRBJ2-5): GAGVSQSPSNKVTEKGKDVELRCDPISGHTALYWYRQSLGQGLEFLIYFQGNSAPDKSGLPSDRFSAERTGGSVSTLTIQRTQQEDSAVYLCASSPSGGGGGTLETQYFGPGTRLLVL.

As for this clone: One end of the junction is discordant with germline, which a read error may explain. This chain uses TRBV9 with TRBJ1-1; D gene ambiguous. This CDR3 comprises 14 residues. Per germline, CDR1 SGDLS and CDR2 YYNGEE. CDR3 sequence (DNA): TGTGCCAGCAGCGAAGGAGGGTTGAAAACTGAAGCTTTCTTT. Protein sequence: CASSEGGLKTEAFF.